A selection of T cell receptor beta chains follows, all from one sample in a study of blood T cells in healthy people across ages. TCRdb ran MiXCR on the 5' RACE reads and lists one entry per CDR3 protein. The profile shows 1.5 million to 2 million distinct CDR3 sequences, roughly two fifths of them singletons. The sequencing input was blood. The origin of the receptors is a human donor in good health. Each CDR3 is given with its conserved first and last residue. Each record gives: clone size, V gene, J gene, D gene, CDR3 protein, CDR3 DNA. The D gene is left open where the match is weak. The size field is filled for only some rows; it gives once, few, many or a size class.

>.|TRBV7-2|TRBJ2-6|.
CASSLMAGGAGANVLTF
TGTGCCAGCAGCTTAATGGCTGGTGGGGCTGGGGCCAACGTCCTGACTTTC
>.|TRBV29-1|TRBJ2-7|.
CSVFGGGNYEQYF
TGCAGCGTTTTTGGAGGCGGGAACTACGAGCAGTACTTC
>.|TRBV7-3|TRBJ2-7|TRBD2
CASISSGGLCYEQYF
TGTGCCAGCATCAGTAGCGGGGGGCTCTGCTACGAGCAGTACTTC
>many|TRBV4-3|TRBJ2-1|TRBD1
CASSSGTGLYNEQFF
TGCGCCAGCAGCTCCGGGACAGGATTATACAATGAGCAGTTCTTC
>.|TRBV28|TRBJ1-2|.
CASIPRGEVGYGYTF
TGTGCCAGCATCCCCCGGGGAGAGGTGGGATACGGCTACACCTTC
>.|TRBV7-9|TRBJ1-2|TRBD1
CASSPRDRGLKFRNYGYTF
TGTGCCAGCAGCCCCCGGGACAGGGGGCTGAAATTCCGCAACTATGGCTACACCTTC
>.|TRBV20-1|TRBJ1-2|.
CSAIHRDESFYGYTF
TGCAGTGCTATTCACAGGGACGAGAGTTTCTATGGCTACACCTTC
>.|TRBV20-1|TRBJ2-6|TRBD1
CSAYRDRTSSGANVLTF
TGCAGTGCGTACAGGGACAGGACAAGCTCTGGGGCCAACGTCCTGACTTTC
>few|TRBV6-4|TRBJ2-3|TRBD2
CASSDPTWTSGSYTDTQYF
TGTGCCAGCAGTGACCCGACGTGGACTAGCGGGTCATACACAGATACGCAGTATTTT
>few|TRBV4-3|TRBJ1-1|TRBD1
CASSQEQGTEAFF
TGCGCCAGCAGCCAAGAACAGGGGACTGAAGCTTTCTTT
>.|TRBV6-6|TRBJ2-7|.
CASSSWDSRASEQYF
TGTGCCAGCAGCTCCTGGGACTCCCGAGCATCCGAGCAGTACTTC
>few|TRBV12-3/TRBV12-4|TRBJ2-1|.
CASSPPRRALVENNEQFF
TGTGCCAGCTCCCCTCCACGGAGGGCCCTGGTTGAGAACAATGAGCAGTTCTTC
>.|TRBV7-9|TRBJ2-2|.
CASSRDPSNTGELFF
TGTGCCAGCAGCCGGGATCCTTCGAACACCGGGGAGCTGTTTTTT
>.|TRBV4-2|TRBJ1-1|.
CAGSRGQEAFF
TGTGCCGGCAGCCGAGGTCAGGAAGCTTTCTTT
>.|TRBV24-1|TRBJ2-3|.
CATSDLFSRGNSTDTQYF
TGTGCCACCAGTGATTTGTTTTCCAGGGGAAATAGCACAGATACGCAGTATTTT
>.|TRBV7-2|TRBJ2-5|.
CASSWAGTMGETQYF
TGTGCCAGCAGCTGGGCCGGGACGATGGGGGAGACCCAGTACTTC
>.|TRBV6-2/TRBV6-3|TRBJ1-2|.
CASSYTSEGIGYTF
TGTGCCAGCAGTTACACCTCGGAGGGGATCGGCTACACCTTC
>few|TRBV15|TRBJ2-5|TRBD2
CATSRGDGTSGQETQYF
TGTGCCACCAGCAGAGGTGACGGGACTAGCGGCCAAGAGACCCAGTACTTC
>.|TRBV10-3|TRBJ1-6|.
CAIRASGVKDSPLHF
TGTGCCATCAGGGCCTCGGGAGTGAAGGATTCACCCCTCCACTTT
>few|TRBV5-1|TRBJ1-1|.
CASSLEMGTEAFF
TGCGCCAGCAGCTTGGAGATGGGCACTGAAGCTTTCTTT
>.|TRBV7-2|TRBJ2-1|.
CASTPWGSYNEQFF
TGTGCCAGCACCCCTTGGGGCTCCTACAATGAGCAGTTCTTC
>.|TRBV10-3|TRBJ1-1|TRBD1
CAISELQPGQGGAEAFF
TGTGCCATCAGTGAGTTACAACCGGGACAGGGGGGAGCTGAAGCTTTCTTT
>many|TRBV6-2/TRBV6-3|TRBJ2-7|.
CASREQGTTYEQYF
TGTGCCAGCAGAGAACAGGGAACTACCTACGAGCAGTACTTC
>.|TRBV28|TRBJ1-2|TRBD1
CASTLRTGQLNYGCTF
TGTGCCAGCACCTTACGGACGGGACAGCTGAACTATGGCTGCACCTTC
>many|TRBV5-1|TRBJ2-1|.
CASSFDNEQFF
TGTGCCAGCAGTTTCGACAATGAGCAGTTCTTC
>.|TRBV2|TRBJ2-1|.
CASPLGDSSYNEQFF
TGTGCTTCTCCCCTGGGAGACAGCTCCTACAATGAGCAGTTCTTC
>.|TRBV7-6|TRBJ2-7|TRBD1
CASSSGQGLGYEQYF
TGTGCCAGCAGCTCCGGACAGGGTCTAGGCTACGAGCAGTACTTC